These T cell receptor beta chains were read from a single sample in a study of T cells in tuberculosis. The method was immunoSEQ multiplex PCR; TCRdb's version includes in-frame clones alone and lacks a portion of them. The sample contains roughly 41,000 clones, 90% to 95% of which appear only once. Sequenced: PBMCs. All receptors derive from a donor aged 10 to 29 with latent tuberculosis or without tuberculosis infection. Some clones in this sample may be carry-over from other donors' samples. Each CDR3 is given with its conserved first and last residue. The D gene is left open where the match is weak. Clone sizes are given selectively: once, few, many, or a class where the clone is expanded.

clone_size	d_call	v_call	cdr3_length	j_call	cdr3_aa	cdr3_nt
.	TRBD1	TRBV7-9	16	TRBJ2-7	CASSRSPGQGSYEQYF	TGTGCCAGCAGTAGATCCCCGGGACAGGGATCCTACGAGCAGTACTTC
.	.	TRBV18	13	TRBJ1-1	CASSASGNTEAFF	TGTGCCAGCTCCGCCTCGGGGAACACTGAAGCTTTCTTT
few	.	TRBV19	15	TRBJ1-5	CASRRGPQEVQPQHF	TGTGCCAGTAGGAGAGGTCCCCAGGAGGTTCAGCCCCAGCATTTT
.	TRBD2	TRBV7-9	15	TRBJ2-1	CASPGGGGNYNEQFF	TGTGCCAGCCCCGGGGGCGGGGGGAACTACAATGAGCAGTTCTTC
.	TRBD1	TRBV10-1	13	TRBJ2-7	CASSRTGPYEQYF	TGCGCCAGCAGCCGGACAGGGCCCTACGAGCAGTACTTC
.	TRBD1	TRBV18	13	TRBJ1-1	CASSRTGNTEAFF	TGTGCCAGCTCACGGACAGGGAACACTGAAGCTTTCTTT
.	.	TRBV7-2	14	TRBJ2-7	CASSLASSSYEQYF	TGTGCCAGCAGCTTGGCCTCAAGCTCCTACGAGCAGTACTTC
.	.	TRBV5-1	15	TRBJ2-2	CASSSTTANTGELFF	TGCGCCAGCAGCTCGACAACGGCGAACACCGGGGAGCTGTTTTTT
.	.	TRBV4-1	16	TRBJ2-3	CASSQDRSVGPDTQYF	TGCGCCAGCAGCCAAGATAGGTCGGTGGGCCCAGATACGCAGTATTTT
.	.	TRBV15	20	TRBJ1-5	CATSSEPTGGVGYSNQPQHF	TGTGCCACCAGCAGTGAACCTACAGGTGGGGTAGGATATAGCAATCAGCCCCAGCATTTT
.	.	TRBV7-2	13	TRBJ1-6	CASSKGGNSPLHF	TGTGCCAGCAGCAAAGGGGGAAATTCACCCCTCCACTTT
.	TRBD2	TRBV4-1	17	TRBJ2-3	CASSPGLAGGLTDTQYF	TGCGCCAGCAGCCCGGGACTAGCGGGGGGGCTCACAGATACGCAGTATTTT
.	TRBD1	TRBV18	15	TRBJ2-2	CASSLTGADTGELFF	TGTGCCAGCTCACTGACAGGGGCGGACACCGGGGAGCTGTTTTTT
.	TRBD1	TRBV14	16	TRBJ2-5	CASSQGLTGGGETQYF	TGTGCCAGCAGCCAAGGGCTGACAGGGGGAGGAGAGACCCAGTACTTC
.	.	TRBV7-2	14	TRBJ1-4	CASSKGATNEKLFF	TGTGCCAGCAGCAAGGGGGCAACTAATGAAAAACTGTTTTTT
.	.	TRBV19	15	TRBJ2-1	CASSIPQGGYNEQFF	TGTGCCAGTAGTATCCCGCAGGGTGGGTACAATGAGCAGTTCTTC
.	.	TRBV5-1	13	TRBJ1-1	CASLKPGGTEAFF	TGCGCCAGCCTCAAACCGGGGGGCACTGAAGCTTTCTTT
.	TRBD1	TRBV12-5	14	TRBJ1-2	CASGGTGINYGYTF	TGTGCTAGTGGGGGGACAGGAATTAACTATGGCTACACCTTC